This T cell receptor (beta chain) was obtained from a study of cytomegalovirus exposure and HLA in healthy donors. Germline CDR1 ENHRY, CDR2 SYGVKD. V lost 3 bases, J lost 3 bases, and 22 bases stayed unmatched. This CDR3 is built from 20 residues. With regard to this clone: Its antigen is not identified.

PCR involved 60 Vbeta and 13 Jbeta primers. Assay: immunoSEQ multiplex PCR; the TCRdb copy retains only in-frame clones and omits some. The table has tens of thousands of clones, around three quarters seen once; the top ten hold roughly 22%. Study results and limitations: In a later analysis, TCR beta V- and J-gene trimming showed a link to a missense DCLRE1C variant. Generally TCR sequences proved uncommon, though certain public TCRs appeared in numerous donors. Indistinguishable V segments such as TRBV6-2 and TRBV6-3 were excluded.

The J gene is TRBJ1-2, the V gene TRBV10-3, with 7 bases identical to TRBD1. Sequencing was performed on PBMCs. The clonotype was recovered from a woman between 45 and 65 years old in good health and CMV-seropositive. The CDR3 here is CAISDPGTVYATKHYYGYTF. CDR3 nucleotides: TGTGCCATCAGTGACCCCGGGACAGTATATGCCACCAAACACTACTATGGCTACACCTTC.